The clone carrying this T cell receptor (beta chain) was picked up many times. What it binds is unknown. The sample belongs to a study of post-analysis software for immune sequencing data. On the study more broadly: The disease courses spanned relapsing-remitting, secondary progressive and progressive-relapsing forms of multiple sclerosis. Findings of the study overall: Five or six TRBV segments were significantly more frequent in patients than in controls. TRBV5-6, TRBV5-1 and TRBV20-1 were among these segments. Normalized Chao1 diversity was significantly lower in multiple sclerosis patients than in controls. By F measure, strong co-clustering occurred among samples prepared in the same batch.

TCR beta cDNA libraries had unique molecular identifiers. Each batch of about 1 to 11 million T cells produced some 450,000 cDNA molecules. TCRdb reprocessed the PCR reads with MiXCR, giving one entry per CDR3 protein. The repertoire holds roughly 600,000 distinct CDR3 sequences, with around 47% as singletons. Germline values: CDR1 SGHTA, CDR2 FQGTGA. Trimming took off 6 bases at V and 9 bases at J, with 20 bases between the two ends. The CDR3 length is 14 residues. The TCR was taken from a girl aged 5-17 years with multiple sclerosis. This chain links TRBV7-3 with TRBJ2-5, with D possibly matching TRBD2 (5 bases). The material sequenced was blood. The CDR3: CASSHSSDAGAQYF. The CDR3 DNA reads TGTGCCAGCAGTCACTCCTCGGACGCCGGGGCCCAGTACTTC.